A selection of T cell receptor beta chains follows, all from one sample in a study of blood T cell repertoires in COVID-19. Profiled with immunoSEQ multiplex PCR; TCRdb holds only in-frame clones, not every one. The table records hundreds of thousands of clones, approximately 80% of them present only once. The sample comprised peripheral blood. The receptor source for this set is an elderly woman with acute or convalescent COVID-19. Each CDR3 is given with its conserved first and last residue. Fields, in order: CDR3 protein, J gene, V gene.

CDR3 protein: CAWSPLRDRGPNSGNTIYF; J gene: TRBJ1-3; V gene: TRBV30
CDR3 protein: CASSYLDTKHGYTF; J gene: TRBJ1-2; V gene: TRBV6-2/TRBV6-3
CDR3 protein: CAPHHSNQPQHF; J gene: TRBJ1-5; V gene: TRBV9
CDR3 protein: CASSLVQASTDTQYF; J gene: TRBJ2-3; V gene: TRBV5-5
CDR3 protein: CASSLVGGKTQETQYF; J gene: TRBJ2-5; V gene: TRBV7-8
CDR3 protein: CASSPASGRMGEKLFF; J gene: TRBJ1-4; V gene: TRBV11-2
CDR3 protein: CASSQDPSGDTQYF; J gene: TRBJ2-3; V gene: TRBV4-3
CDR3 protein: CASRGPGTGGLPQHF; J gene: TRBJ1-5; V gene: TRBV2
CDR3 protein: CASSYSNFNTEAFF; J gene: TRBJ1-1; V gene: TRBV6-5
CDR3 protein: CASSLGGPQHF; J gene: TRBJ1-5; V gene: TRBV28
CDR3 protein: CASSLTAGQETQYF; J gene: TRBJ2-5; V gene: TRBV5-1
CDR3 protein: CASSRGQGNSDEQYF; J gene: TRBJ2-7; V gene: TRBV7-2